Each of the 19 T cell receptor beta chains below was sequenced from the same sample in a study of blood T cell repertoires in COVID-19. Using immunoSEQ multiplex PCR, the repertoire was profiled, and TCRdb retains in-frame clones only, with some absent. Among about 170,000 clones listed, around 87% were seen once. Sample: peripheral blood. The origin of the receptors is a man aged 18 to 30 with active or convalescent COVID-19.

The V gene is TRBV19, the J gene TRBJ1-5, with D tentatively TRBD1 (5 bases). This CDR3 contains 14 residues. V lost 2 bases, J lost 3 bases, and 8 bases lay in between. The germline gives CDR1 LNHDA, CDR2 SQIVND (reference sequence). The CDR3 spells CASSINRNNQPQHF. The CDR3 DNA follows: TGTGCCAGTAGTATAAACAGGAACAATCAGCCCCAGCATTTT. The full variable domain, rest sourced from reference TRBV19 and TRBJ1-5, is DGGITQSPKYLFRKEGQNVTLSCEQNLNHDAMYWYRQDPGQGLRLIYYSQIVNDFQKGDIAEGYSVSREKKESFPLTVTSAQKNPTAFYLCASSINRNNQPQHFGDGTRLSIL.

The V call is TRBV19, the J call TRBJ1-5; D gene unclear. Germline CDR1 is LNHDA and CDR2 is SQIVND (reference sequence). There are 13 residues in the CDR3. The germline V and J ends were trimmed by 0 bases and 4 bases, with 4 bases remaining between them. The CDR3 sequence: CASSIERNQPQHF. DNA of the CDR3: TGTGCCAGTAGTATAGAGCGGAATCAGCCCCAGCATTTT.

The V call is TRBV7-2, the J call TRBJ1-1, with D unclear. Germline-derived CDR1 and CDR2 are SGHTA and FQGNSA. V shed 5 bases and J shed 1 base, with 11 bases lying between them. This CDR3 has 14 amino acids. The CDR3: CASSRSGKNTEAFF. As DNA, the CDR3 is TGTGCCAGCAGCCGCTCCGGGAAGAACACTGAAGCTTTCTTT.

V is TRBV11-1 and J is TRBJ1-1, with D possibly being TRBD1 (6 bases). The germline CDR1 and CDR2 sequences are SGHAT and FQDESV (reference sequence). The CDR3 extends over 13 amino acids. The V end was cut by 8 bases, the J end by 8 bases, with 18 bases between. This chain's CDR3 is CASGPDRPGEAFF. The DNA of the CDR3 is TGTGCCAGCGGTCCTGACAGGCCTGGAGAAGCTTTCTTT.

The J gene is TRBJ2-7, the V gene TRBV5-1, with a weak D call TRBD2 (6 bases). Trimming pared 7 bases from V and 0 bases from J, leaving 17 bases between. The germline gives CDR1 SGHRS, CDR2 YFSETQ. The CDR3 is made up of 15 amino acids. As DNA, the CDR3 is TGCGCCAGCTCCGGAGGCGGGACCCACTCCTACGAGCAGTACTTC. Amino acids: CASSGGGTHSYEQYF.

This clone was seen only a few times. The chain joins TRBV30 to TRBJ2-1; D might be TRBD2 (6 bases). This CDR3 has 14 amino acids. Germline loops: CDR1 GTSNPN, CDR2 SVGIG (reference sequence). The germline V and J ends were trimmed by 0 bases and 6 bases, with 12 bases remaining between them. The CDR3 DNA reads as TGTGCCTGGAGTGTACGGGACTTCGGCAATGAGCAGTTCTTC. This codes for CAWSVRDFGNEQFF.

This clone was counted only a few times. The CDR3: CAISEIEVQGLNEKLFF. The CDR3 region has the DNA TGTGCCATCAGTGAGATCGAGGTTCAGGGGCTTAATGAAAAACTGTTTTTT. This chain joins TRBV10-3 and TRBJ1-4, with a possible D match to TRBD1 (6 bases). CDR1 ENHRY and CDR2 SYGVKD come from the germline V gene. The germline V and J ends were trimmed by 2 bases and 4 bases, with 17 bases remaining between them. This CDR3 is built from 17 residues.

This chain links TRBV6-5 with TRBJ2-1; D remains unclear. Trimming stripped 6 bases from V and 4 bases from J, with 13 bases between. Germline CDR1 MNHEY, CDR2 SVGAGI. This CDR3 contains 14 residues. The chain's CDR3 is CASSRGRGYNEQFF. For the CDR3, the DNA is TGTGCCAGCAGCCGTGGGCGTGGTTACAATGAGCAGTTCTTC.

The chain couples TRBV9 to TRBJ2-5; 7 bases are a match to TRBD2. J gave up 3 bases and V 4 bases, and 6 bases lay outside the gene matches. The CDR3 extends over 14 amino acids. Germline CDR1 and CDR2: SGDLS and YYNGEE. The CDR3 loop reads CASSPSAGEETQYF. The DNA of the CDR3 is TGTGCCAGCAGCCCCAGCGCGGGGGAAGAGACCCAGTACTTC.

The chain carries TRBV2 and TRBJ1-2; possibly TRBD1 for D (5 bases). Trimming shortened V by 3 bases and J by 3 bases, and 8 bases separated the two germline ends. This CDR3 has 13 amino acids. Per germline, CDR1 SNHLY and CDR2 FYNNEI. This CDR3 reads CASSDRAHYGYTF. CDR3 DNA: TGTGCCAGCAGTGACAGGGCCCACTATGGCTACACCTTC.

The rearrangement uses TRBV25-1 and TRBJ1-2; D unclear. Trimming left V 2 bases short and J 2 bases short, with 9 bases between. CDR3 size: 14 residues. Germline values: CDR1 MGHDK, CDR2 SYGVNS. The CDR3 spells CASSEHNGNYGYTF. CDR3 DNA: TGTGCCAGCAGTGAACATAATGGCAACTATGGCTACACCTTC.

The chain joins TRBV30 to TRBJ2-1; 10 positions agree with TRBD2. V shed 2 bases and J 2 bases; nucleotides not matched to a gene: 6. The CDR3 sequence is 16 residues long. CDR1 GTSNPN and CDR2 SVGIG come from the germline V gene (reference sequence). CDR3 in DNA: TGTGCCTGGAGTTTAATTAGCGGGGGGACCTACAATGAGCAGTTCTTC. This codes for CAWSLISGGTYNEQFF.

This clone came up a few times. The CDR3 nucleotides read TGTGCCACCAGTGACCTAAAACAGAACTATGGCTACACCTTC. This encodes CATSDLKQNYGYTF. The chain carries TRBV24-1 and TRBJ1-2; D is undetermined. This CDR3 is built from 14 residues. Trimming removed 4 bases at V and 2 bases at J, with 10 bases between. The germline CDR1 and CDR2 sequences are KGHDR and SFDVKD.

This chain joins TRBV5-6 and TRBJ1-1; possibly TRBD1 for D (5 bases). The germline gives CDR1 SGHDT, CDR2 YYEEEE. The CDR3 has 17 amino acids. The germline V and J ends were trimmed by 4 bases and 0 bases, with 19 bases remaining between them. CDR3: CASSLPWRGLMNTEAFF. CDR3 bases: TGTGCCAGCAGCCTCCCCTGGCGGGGCCTTATGAACACTGAAGCTTTCTTT.

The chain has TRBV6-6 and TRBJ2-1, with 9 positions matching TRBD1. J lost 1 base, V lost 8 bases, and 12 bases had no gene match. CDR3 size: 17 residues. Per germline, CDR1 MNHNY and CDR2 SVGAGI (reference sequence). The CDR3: CASGPGTGTGSYNEQFF. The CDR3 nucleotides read TGTGCCAGCGGTCCCGGGACAGGGACTGGGTCCTACAATGAGCAGTTCTTC.

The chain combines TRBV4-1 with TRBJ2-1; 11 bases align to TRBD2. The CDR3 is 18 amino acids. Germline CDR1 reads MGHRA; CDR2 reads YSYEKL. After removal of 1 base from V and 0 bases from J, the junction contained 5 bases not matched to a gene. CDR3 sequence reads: CASSQVLTSGNSYNEQFF. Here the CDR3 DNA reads TGCGCCAGCAGCCAAGTTCTGACTAGCGGGAACTCCTACAATGAGCAGTTCTTC.

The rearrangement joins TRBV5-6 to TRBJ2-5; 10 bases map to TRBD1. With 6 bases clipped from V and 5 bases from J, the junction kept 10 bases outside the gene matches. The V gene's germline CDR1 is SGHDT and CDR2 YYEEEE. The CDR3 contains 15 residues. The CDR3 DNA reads TGTGCCAGCATCCCGTTAGACAGGGGGCCGGAGACCCAGTACTTC. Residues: CASIPLDRGPETQYF.

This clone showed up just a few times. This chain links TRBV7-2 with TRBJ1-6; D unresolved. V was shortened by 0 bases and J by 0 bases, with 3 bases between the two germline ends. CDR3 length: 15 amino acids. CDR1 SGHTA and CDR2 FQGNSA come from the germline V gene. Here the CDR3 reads CASSLASSYNSPLHF. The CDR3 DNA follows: TGTGCCAGCAGCTTAGCGAGCTCCTATAATTCACCCCTCCACTTT.

CDR3 DNA: TGTGCCAGCAGCTTGAGCCCCCCAACAGGCATCGGCACTGAAGCTTTCTTT. It translates to CASSLSPPTGIGTEAFF. The chain is built from TRBV5-5 and TRBJ1-1, with D perhaps matching TRBD1 (5 bases). CDR1 is SGHKS, CDR2 YYEKEE, per germline (reference sequence). The CDR3 is 17 amino acids. V was pared by 1 base and J by 4 bases, with 20 bases between.